This T cell receptor beta chain derives from a study of T-cell memory formation after mild COVID-19 (dated by TCRdb to about 2021). General notes on the study: TCR sequence clusters from the two donors were found to be largely donor specific. Two young, previously healthy adult volunteers, one female and one male, were included in the cohort. T-cell clones expanding and contracting after mild COVID-19 in two donors were tracked by longitudinal TCRalpha and TCRbeta repertoire sequencing.

The sample was run on an Illumina NovaSeq 6000. cDNA libraries for TCRalpha and TCRbeta were prepared by 5'RACE using constant-segment primers, with sample barcodes and unique molecular identifiers added. Trizol reagent was used to extract RNA from every sample. Libraries were amplified in two PCR steps, with a second sample barcode and Illumina TruSeq adapters added in the second step. The libraries were sequenced on an Illumina NovaSeq using 2 x 150 bp paired-end reads. As for how the authors treated the data: Reads were demultiplexed and collapsed into UMI-guided consensus sequences with migec v1.2.7. Using mixcr v2.1.11, the UMI consensuses were aligned to TRA and TRB V and J templates and assembled into clonotypes. Clonotypes were classified as expanded or contracted when called significant by both edgeR and NoisET, with noise models trained on biological replicates. For edgeR calls, a false discovery rate-adjusted p below 0.01 and a log2 fold-change threshold of 1 were applied. As an exploratory analysis of dynamics, PCA with hierarchical clustering was applied to max-normalized trajectories of the 1000 most abundant clonotypes. The CD4 or CD8 phenotype of responding clones was assigned using the separately sequenced CD4+ and CD8+ repertoires. The raw public data were reprocessed by TCRdb itself: fastp quality trimming at Q25, MiXCR clonotype calling, in-frame beta chains only. All rows with the same CDR3 protein become a single entry with the most common DNA and genes. TCRdb, not the original authors, processed these V and J calls. Recorded for this sample are 250,000 to 350,000 distinct CDR3 sequences; about a sixth of them occurred a single time. The ten largest clonotypes hold 20% to 25% of the sample.

Including the terminal cysteine and phenylalanine, the CDR3 comprises 13 residues. Just the 39-base CDR3 DNA is kept, in frame starting at base 1. Sequences SQVTM (CDR1) and ANQGSEA (CDR2) are obtained from the germline V gene. Points the paper makes about the study in general: Only two mild cases were covered in the study, and larger cohorts including severe cases with pre-infection samples were considered necessary. Whether the second-wave clones peaking on day 37 were SARS-CoV-2 specific was not confirmed. From day 15 to 85, contracting clones showed balanced CD4/CD8 phenotypes, whereas a second wave of clones that expanded from day 15 to 37 leaned towards CD4+. Contracting CD4+ clones were located mainly in the CM and EM memory subsets, whereas CD8+ clones were found to be enriched in EMRA. The detection of some responding clones in pre-infection memory suggests that pre-existing cross-reactive memory T cells joined the SARS-CoV-2 response.

In the case of this clonotype: Its target antigen remains unknown. There are no base qualities to consult, and no much larger clone falls within one base.

Ficoll-Paque density gradient centrifugation was the method used to isolate PBMCs. Recombination linked TRBV29-1 to TRBJ2-3, with the D gene tentatively TRBD1 or TRBD2, based on 5 matching bases in each. The sequence was obtained from a man younger than 35 who had mild COVID-19 (a few samples of this study predate the infection). The sample titles of this study are shuffled in the database, so cell type and time point are left out; the donor was told from shared clones. The sample comprised PBMCs or a T cell subset sorted from them (not recorded which). In nucleotides, the sequence is TGCAGTTTCACGGGGCCACAGTTTGATACGCAGTATTTT. This yields the protein CSFTGPQFDTQYF.